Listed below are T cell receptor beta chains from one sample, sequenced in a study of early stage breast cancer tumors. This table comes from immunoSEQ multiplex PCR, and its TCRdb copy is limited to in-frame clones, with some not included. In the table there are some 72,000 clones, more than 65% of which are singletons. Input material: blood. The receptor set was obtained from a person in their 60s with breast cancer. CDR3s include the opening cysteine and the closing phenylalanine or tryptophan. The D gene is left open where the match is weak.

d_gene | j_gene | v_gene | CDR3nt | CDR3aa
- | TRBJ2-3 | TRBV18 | TGTGCCAGCTCCACCTCAGTTCTAGCTGGGGATACGCAGTATTTT | CASSTSVLAGDTQYF
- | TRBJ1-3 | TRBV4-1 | TGCGCCAGCAGAAGGCCGGGGATGAACACCATATATTTT | CASRRPGMNTIYF
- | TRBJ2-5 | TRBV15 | TGTGCCACCAGCAGAGCATTGGGGGAGACCCAGTACTTC | CATSRALGETQYF
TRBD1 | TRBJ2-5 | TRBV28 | TGTGCCACCTTCGGACCCTCAGGGGGCAAGACCCAGTACTTC | CATFGPSGGKTQYF
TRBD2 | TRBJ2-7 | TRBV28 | TGTGCCAGCAGACTCCGGACTAGCGAGGCCTACGAGCAGTACTTC | CASRLRTSEAYEQYF
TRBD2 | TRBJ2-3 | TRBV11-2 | TGTGCCAGCAGCTTAGGGGCAGCGGGAGACTTCACAGATACGCAGTATTTT | CASSLGAAGDFTDTQYF
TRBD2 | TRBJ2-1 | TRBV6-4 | TGTGCCAGCAGTGACTCCCAGCGGGGGTCCTACAATGAGCAGTTCTTC | CASSDSQRGSYNEQFF
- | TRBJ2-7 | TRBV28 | TGTGCCACCCACCTCGAGGGAACACGCTCCTACGAGCAGTACTTC | CATHLEGTRSYEQYF
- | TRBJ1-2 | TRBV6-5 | TGTGCCAGCAAAAAGGACCAGGGCTATGGCTACACCTTC | CASKKDQGYGYTF
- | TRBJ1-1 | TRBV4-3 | TGCGCCAGCAGCCAAGACACGGGGCTTCAGACTGAAGCTTTCTTT | CASSQDTGLQTEAFF
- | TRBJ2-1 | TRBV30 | TGTGCCTGGAGTGAGGGGCCCCTTGAGCAGTTCTTC | CAWSEGPLEQFF
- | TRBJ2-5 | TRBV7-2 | TGTGCCAGCAGCTTACTGGGCCAGGGGACCCAGTACTTC | CASSLLGQGTQYF